Listed below are T cell receptor beta chains from one sample, sequenced in a study of blood T cell repertoires in COVID-19. Assay: immunoSEQ multiplex PCR; the TCRdb copy retains only in-frame clones and omits some. This table has fewer than 200,000 clones, about 86% appearing once. The sequencing input was PBMCs or T cells enriched from blood (not recorded which). These TCRs come from a woman in her 50s in a cohort exposed to, infected with or recovered from COVID-19 (not recorded which). CDR3s include the opening cysteine and the closing phenylalanine or tryptophan. The D gene is left open where the match is weak. Where a row states a size, it is once, few, many or the class of an expanded clone; other rows omit it.

J,V,D,size,DNA,CDR3
TRBJ2-7,TRBV6-5,-,few,TGTGCCAGCAGTTACTCGATTACAGGAGCCTACGAGCAGTACTTC,CASSYSITGAYEQYF
TRBJ2-2,TRBV29-1,-,-,TGCAGTGCTACAGGGAAAAGAACCTCCGGGGAGCTGTTTTTT,CSATGKRTSGELFF
TRBJ1-2,TRBV9,-,-,TGTGCCAGCAGCGTAGCGCCCGACGGAGGCTATGGCTACACCTTC,CASSVAPDGGYGYTF
TRBJ1-1,TRBV10-3,-,-,TGTGCCATCAGTGAGGACAGCCCGTGGAACACTGAAGCTTTCTTT,CAISEDSPWNTEAFF
TRBJ2-3,TRBV5-8,-,few,TGTGCCAGCAGCTTTCTAAAGGGGACAGATACGCAGTATTTT,CASSFLKGTDTQYF
TRBJ1-2,TRBV10-3,TRBD1,-,TGTGCCATCAGTCAGGACAGGGACTATGGCTACACCTTC,CAISQDRDYGYTF
TRBJ1-1,TRBV7-2,-,few,TGTGCCAGCAGCCTAAGGGGACAGAACACTGAAGCTTTCTTT,CASSLRGQNTEAFF
TRBJ1-1,TRBV2,-,many,TGTGCCAGCAGTGCGACTGGAATGAACACTGAAGCTTTCTTT,CASSATGMNTEAFF
TRBJ1-3,TRBV18,-,-,TGTGCCAGCTCAGTGCAGGGCTCCGACGCTGGAAACACCATATATTTT,CASSVQGSDAGNTIYF
TRBJ2-1,TRBV28,TRBD1,-,TGTGCCAGCAGAAGACAGGGGGCGCGCAATGAGCAGTTCTTC,CASRRQGARNEQFF
TRBJ2-7,TRBV15,TRBD1,once,TGTGCCACCAGCAGAGATAGGGCGACAGGGGGCGAGCAGTACTTC,CATSRDRATGGEQYF
TRBJ2-5,TRBV27,-,-,TGTGCCAGCAGTGACAGGACGGCGCAAGAGACCCAGTACTTC,CASSDRTAQETQYF
TRBJ1-2,TRBV6-5,-,few,TGTGCCAGCAGCAGGGCCGGGCCTAACTATGGCTACACCTTC,CASSRAGPNYGYTF
TRBJ2-1,TRBV20-1,TRBD2,once,TGCAGTGCTAGTTCCGGACTAGCGGGAGGATACAATGAGCAGTTCTTC,CSASSGLAGGYNEQFF
TRBJ1-1,TRBV24-1,-,-,TGTGCCACCAGTGACCCCCAGGGCCCTGAAGCTTTCTTT,CATSDPQGPEAFF
TRBJ1-3,TRBV9,-,-,TGTGCCAGCAGCGGGCAAGGGGGTTTCTCTGGAAACACCATATATTTT,CASSGQGGFSGNTIYF
TRBJ2-7,TRBV28,TRBD2,-,TGTGCCAGCAGCCCCCTTGATCTAGCGGAACCCTACGAGCAGTACTTC,CASSPLDLAEPYEQYF
TRBJ1-2,TRBV5-1,-,-,TGCGCCAGCAGCTCGTTGACAGGTTCCTATGGCTACACCTTC,CASSSLTGSYGYTF
TRBJ1-1,TRBV28,-,few,TGTGCCAGCAGTACTTTATCTCTAGGGAACACTGAAGCTTTCTTT,CASSTLSLGNTEAFF
TRBJ1-5,TRBV10-1,-,-,TGCGCCAGCTCAGGGAGGACACCATCAGATCAGCCCCAGCATTTT,CASSGRTPSDQPQHF
TRBJ2-1,TRBV7-6,TRBD2,-,TGTGCCAGCAGCTTAGATAGCGGGAGGGTTTACAATGAGCAGTTCTTC,CASSLDSGRVYNEQFF
TRBJ2-1,TRBV12-3/TRBV12-4,-,-,TGTGCCAGCAGGACGACTAGCTACAATGAGCAGTTCTTC,CASRTTSYNEQFF
TRBJ1-1,TRBV28,TRBD1,-,TGTGCCAGCAGTCACTCCCTGGGGACAGTAAACACTGAAGCTTTCTTT,CASSHSLGTVNTEAFF
TRBJ2-1,TRBV6-1,TRBD1,-,TGTGCCAGCAGTGACCCCCCGGGACAGGGGGCTTTAGATGAGCAGTTCTTC,CASSDPPGQGALDEQFF
TRBJ1-6,TRBV28,TRBD1,-,TGTGCCAGCAGCGGACAGGGTTTGTCCGGGAATTCACCCCTCCACTTT,CASSGQGLSGNSPLHF
TRBJ2-7,TRBV12-5,TRBD2,few,TGTGCTAGTGGTTTGGTATTCTGGACTAGCGGGGTCTACGAGCAGTACTTC,CASGLVFWTSGVYEQYF
TRBJ2-3,TRBV7-3,TRBD2,-,TGTGCCAGCAGCTTACTAGCGGCTGGGGATACGCAGTATTTT,CASSLLAAGDTQYF
TRBJ2-1,TRBV19,TRBD2,-,TGTGCCAGTTGGGGGGAGGGGAGTGAGCAGTTCTTC,CASWGEGSEQFF
TRBJ2-5,TRBV5-8,TRBD1,-,TGTGCCAGCAGCCCGATATCGGGACAGCAAGAGACCCAGTACTTC,CASSPISGQQETQYF
TRBJ2-3,TRBV28,TRBD1,-,TGTGCCAGCAGTTTCGAGGGGGCTGGTACAGATACGCAGTATTTT,CASSFEGAGTDTQYF
TRBJ2-2,TRBV19,-,once,TGTGCCAGTAGTATATATACGGAGACCGGGGAGCTGTTTTTT,CASSIYTETGELFF
TRBJ2-7,TRBV6-1,TRBD2,-,TGTGCCAGCAGTGAGTTAGGCGGGAGTCCCTACGAGCAGTACTTC,CASSELGGSPYEQYF
TRBJ1-1,TRBV5-1,-,-,TGCGCCAGCAGCGCCATAGGGGACACGGACACTGAAGCTTTCTTT,CASSAIGDTDTEAFF
TRBJ2-1,TRBV5-1,TRBD2,-,TGCGCCCGCCGGGGGCTAGCGGGAGGTAATGAGCAGTTCTTC,CARRGLAGGNEQFF
TRBJ1-6,TRBV27,-,-,TGTGCCAGCAGTTTTCTGGAGAGGGCAAATTCACCCCTCCACTTT,CASSFLERANSPLHF
TRBJ2-2,TRBV6-5,-,-,TGTGCCAGCAGAGCACAGATCCTCACCGGGGAGCTGTTTTTT,CASRAQILTGELFF
TRBJ2-3,TRBV9,TRBD2,-,TGTGCCAGCAGTTATACGGGACTAGCGGGGAACACAGATACGCAGTATTTT,CASSYTGLAGNTDTQYF
TRBJ2-5,TRBV6-6,TRBD1,-,TGTGCCAGCGGACCAGGGGGACGGACCCAGTACTTC,CASGPGGRTQYF
TRBJ1-2,TRBV10-3,TRBD1,-,TGTGCCATCAGTGAGTCGGGACAGAACTATGGCTACACCTTC,CAISESGQNYGYTF
TRBJ2-1,TRBV5-8,TRBD1,-,TGTGCCAGCAACAGGGGACAGGGTATATTCGATGAGCAGTTCTTC,CASNRGQGIFDEQFF
TRBJ2-7,TRBV12-3/TRBV12-4,TRBD1,-,TGTGCCAGCAGTTCTAACAGGGGGAACGAGCAGTACTTC,CASSSNRGNEQYF
TRBJ1-1,TRBV28,TRBD1,-,TGTGCCAGCAGTGTGACAGGGATGAACACTGAAGCTTTCTTT,CASSVTGMNTEAFF
TRBJ1-5,TRBV28,-,-,TGTGCCAGCAGTTTGGGGGGTATAAGCAATCAGCCCCAGCATTTT,CASSLGGISNQPQHF
TRBJ1-4,TRBV4-1,-,-,TGCGCCAGCAGCCGCGGCAGGGTTGGGGAAAAACTGTTTTTT,CASSRGRVGEKLFF
TRBJ1-2,TRBV7-9,-,once,TGTGCCAGCAGCTTATTACGGGGGGGCAGCTTAAACTATGGCTACACCTTC,CASSLLRGGSLNYGYTF
TRBJ2-1,TRBV19,TRBD2,-,TGTGCCAGTAGAGGGGCGGGGGAGGTCTACAATGAGCAGTTCTTC,CASRGAGEVYNEQFF